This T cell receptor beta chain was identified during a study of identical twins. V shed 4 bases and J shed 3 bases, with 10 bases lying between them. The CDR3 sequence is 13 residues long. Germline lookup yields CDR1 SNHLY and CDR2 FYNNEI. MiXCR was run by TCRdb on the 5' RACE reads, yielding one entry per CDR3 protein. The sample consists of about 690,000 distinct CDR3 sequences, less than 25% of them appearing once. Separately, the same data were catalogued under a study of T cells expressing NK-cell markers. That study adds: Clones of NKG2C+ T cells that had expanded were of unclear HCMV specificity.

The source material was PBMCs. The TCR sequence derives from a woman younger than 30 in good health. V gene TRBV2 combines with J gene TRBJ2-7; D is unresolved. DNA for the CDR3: TGTGCCAGCAGTGGGAACTCTTACTACGAGCAGTACTTC. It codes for CASSGNSYYEQYF.